This T cell receptor (beta chain) was identified during a study of cytotoxic CD8 clonotypes in ibrutinib-treated CLL. In the study overall: Among responders, roughly 24 were partial and 2 complete; after median approximately six years, approximately 15 stayed remitted and some twelve progressed.

Concerning this clone: Its antigen is unidentified.

The protocol was immunoSEQ multiplex PCR, while the TCRdb copy is restricted to in-frame clones and leaves out a portion. The repertoire holds about 140,000 clones, with around 77% as singletons. The study, taken as a whole, reports: Among the clonotypes, public ones were uncommon and contracted or held stable on treatment.

The CDR3 has 15 residues. Trimming cost V 4 bases and J 6 bases, with 20 bases left between them. Germline CDR1 SGHNT, CDR2 YYREEE (reference sequence). The sample here was PBMCs, taken after 12 months of ibrutinib treatment. This clonotype was obtained from a human donor with chronic lymphocytic leukemia. The chain combines TRBV5-4 with TRBJ2-7; no definite D call. In DNA form, the CDR3 reads TGTGCCAGCAGCACTCAGAAATCCTGGTCCGTCGAGCAGTACTTC. As protein: CASSTQKSWSVEQYF.